One and the same sample provided the 22 T cell receptor beta chains below, sequenced in a study of graft-versus-host responses after intestinal transplantation. These receptors have no known antigen. Generated by immunoSEQ multiplex PCR, the TCRdb table keeps only in-frame clones and is missing some. The sample lists about 110,000 clones, about 92% seen once, with 1% to 1.5% in the top ten. The sample here was unstimulated CD8+ T cells sorted from spleen or lymph node cells, taken before transplant. The receptors derive from a human donor who was the organ donor for an intestinal transplant.

The sample holds one count of this clone. The chain links TRBV28 to TRBJ2-7; the match to TRBD1 covers 8 bases. The trim removed 3 bases at V and 6 bases at J, leaving 10 bases unmatched. This CDR3 has 15 amino acids. Germline assignment: CDR1 MDHEN and CDR2 SYDVKM. The CDR3 is CASSFPGQGAGEQYF. The CDR3 bases are TGTGCCAGCAGTTTCCCCGGGCAGGGGGCCGGCGAGCAGTACTTC.

The V and J genes are TRBV5-1 and TRBJ2-5; TRBD2 matches at 9 bases. Trimming cost V 1 base and J 4 bases; bases outside gene matches: 8. The CDR3 sequence is 16 residues long. Per germline, CDR1 SGHRS and CDR2 YFSETQ. Written as DNA, the CDR3 is TGCGCCAGCAGCTTGACAGGGCAACTAGCGGGAGAGACCCAGTACTTC. Its translation: CASSLTGQLAGETQYF.

The genes are TRBV4-1 and TRBJ2-7; no reliable D call. Germline loops: CDR1 MGHRA, CDR2 YSYEKL. The CDR3 is 13 residues long. V was shortened by 0 bases and J by 2 bases, with 5 bases between the two germline ends. DNA for the CDR3: TGCGCCAGCAGCCAAGACGGAACCTACGAGCAGTACTTC. It specifies CASSQDGTYEQYF.

The gene calls are TRBV5-4 and TRBJ2-5, with 12 bases identical to TRBD2. CDR3 size: 16 residues. Germline trimming cut 4 bases from V and 3 bases from J; bases unmatched to any gene: 7. CDR1 is SGHNT, CDR2 YYREEE, per germline (reference sequence). In DNA, the CDR3 is TGTGCCAGCAGCGGATTTGGACTAGCGGGAAAAGAGACCCAGTACTTC. Residues: CASSGFGLAGKETQYF.

The V gene is TRBV28, the J gene TRBJ2-7; no clear D gene. The V gene's germline CDR1 is MDHEN and CDR2 SYDVKM. V shed 2 bases and J shed 2 bases, with 16 bases lying between them. This CDR3 region has 16 residues. For the CDR3, the DNA is TGTGCCAGCAGTTTAATGGTGGTAAAAAGCACCTACGAGCAGTACTTC. Protein sequence: CASSLMVVKSTYEQYF.

This clone was seen just once. The chain recombines TRBV28 with TRBJ1-2; D unclear. Germline-derived CDR1 and CDR2 are MDHEN and SYDVKM. With 1 base removed from V and 5 bases from J, the gap between germline ends came to 17 bases. The CDR3 consists of 16 residues. CDR3: CASSLLGGPSRYGYTF. DNA of the CDR3: TGTGCCAGCAGTTTATTAGGCGGGCCTTCTAGATATGGCTACACCTTC.

This chain connects TRBV5-8 to TRBJ2-2; tentatively, D is TRBD2 (6 bases). Trimming took 1 base from V and 6 from J, leaving 13 bases between them. This CDR3 has 15 amino acids. Looked up from germline, CDR1 is SGHTS and CDR2 is YDEGEE. The CDR3 region has the DNA TGTGCCAGCAGCTTGCGGCTAGCGCTAGCCGGGGAGCTGTTTTTT. As protein: CASSLRLALAGELFF.

The rearrangement uses TRBV19 and TRBJ2-5; the match to TRBD2 covers 9 bases. The end of the DNA is better explained by TRBJ2-7, so the J call may be wrong. CDR3 length: 15 amino acids. Per germline, CDR1 LNHDA and CDR2 SQIVND (reference sequence). The CDR3 bases are TGTGCCAGTACCCCGGACGGCGGGAGGGCCTACGAGCAGTACTTC. Protein sequence: CASTPDGGRAYEQYF.

The V gene is TRBV29-1, the J gene TRBJ2-7, with a tentative D call TRBD2 (6 bases). Trimming shortened V by 7 bases and J by 4 bases, and 23 bases separated the two germline ends. In germline, CDR1 is SQVTM, CDR2 ANQGSEA. CDR3 size: 15 residues. The CDR3, as DNA: TGCAGCGCCCGTTATCGTGACAGCGGGCCTTACGAGCAGTACTTC. This translates into CSARYRDSGPYEQYF.

J is TRBJ2-2 and V is TRBV5-6, with D possibly matching TRBD1 (6 bases). In germline, CDR1 is SGHDT, CDR2 YYEEEE. The V and J ends lost 1 base and 2 bases respectively, with 12 bases between them. There are 16 residues in the CDR3. CDR3 protein: CASSLPGTPNTGELFF. CDR3 nucleotides: TGTGCCAGCAGCTTGCCCGGGACACCTAACACCGGGGAGCTGTTTTTT.

The chain couples TRBV10-3 to TRBJ1-4, with TRBD1 identical over 7 bases. Germline V lookup: CDR1 ENHRY, CDR2 SYGVKD. This CDR3 has 15 amino acids. The V segment lost 0 bases and the J segment 4 bases; nucleotides outside the gene matches: 2. CDR3 DNA sequence: TGTGCCATCAGTGAGTCGGACAGGCTTAATGAAAAACTGTTTTTT. Amino acids: CAISESDRLNEKLFF.

The gene calls are TRBV19 and TRBJ2-1, with TRBD2 matching over 7 bases. The germline V gene encodes CDR1 LNHDA and CDR2 SQIVND (reference sequence). The CDR3 has 13 residues. V lost 4 bases to trimming and J lost 6 bases; unmatched junction nucleotides: 3. The CDR3 sequence: CASSREGVNEQFF. In DNA, the CDR3 is TGTGCCAGTAGTAGGGAGGGAGTCAATGAGCAGTTCTTC.

The J gene is TRBJ1-2, the V gene TRBV4-1; TRBD1 is a possible D gene (6 bases). The CDR3 consists of 17 residues. Germline lookup yields CDR1 MGHRA and CDR2 YSYEKL. Trimming stripped 0 bases from V and 2 bases from J, with 16 bases between. The CDR3 DNA follows: TGCGCCAGCAGCCAAGATCTGGGGGGAGGGGGAAACTATGGCTACACCTTC. Amino acid sequence: CASSQDLGGGGNYGYTF.

The chain joins TRBV14 to TRBJ1-2; 7 nucleotides line up with TRBD1. The ends lost 1 base at V and 5 bases at J; junction bases unmatched: 7. The CDR3 is made up of 15 amino acids. Germline V gene data show CDR1 as SGHDN and CDR2 as FVKESK. The CDR3 spells CASSQGTGGGYGYTF. The CDR3 nucleotides are TGTGCCAGCAGCCAAGGGACAGGCGGAGGGTATGGCTACACCTTC.

V usage is TRBV19 and J usage is TRBJ1-2; 7 bases are shared with TRBD1. The length of the CDR3 is 15 residues. With 7 bases clipped from V and 4 bases from J, the junction kept 12 bases outside the gene matches. CDR1 is LNHDA and CDR2 is SQIVND in the germline V gene (reference sequence). DNA of the CDR3: TGTGCCAGTACTCCCACCACAGGGGAAACCTATGGCTACACCTTC. This codes for CASTPTTGETYGYTF.

V and J are TRBV9 and TRBJ2-7; 9 bases line up with TRBD2. The length of the CDR3 is 13 residues. The germline CDR1 and CDR2 sequences are SGDLS and YYNGEE. Trimming removed 2 bases from V and 3 bases from J; junction bases left unmatched: 0. The CDR3 here is CASSVSGGYEQYF. The CDR3 nucleotides read TGTGCCAGCAGCGTTAGCGGGGGCTACGAGCAGTACTTC.

The gene calls are TRBV9 and TRBJ2-6; a possible D gene is TRBD1 (5 bases). Trimming pared 3 bases from V and 5 bases from J, leaving 9 bases between. The germline CDR1 and CDR2 sequences are SGDLS and YYNGEE. The CDR3 runs 14 residues. CDR3 in amino acids: CASSARVRANVLTF. CDR3 nucleotide sequence: TGTGCCAGCAGCGCCAGGGTAAGGGCCAACGTCCTGACTTTC.

This rearrangement joins TRBV11-3 to TRBJ2-5, with unresolved D. The germline gives CDR1 SGHNT, CDR2 YENEEA. The V end lost 5 bases, the J end lost 0 bases, and 13 bases lay between the germline ends. The CDR3 covers 15 residues. The CDR3 here is CASSPGLEYQETQYF. The CDR3 DNA is TGTGCCAGCAGCCCGGGCCTCGAGTACCAAGAGACCCAGTACTTC.

The chain has TRBV19 and TRBJ2-6; D unclear. From germline, CDR1 is LNHDA and CDR2 SQIVND (reference sequence). Trimming stripped 7 bases from V and 1 base from J, with 2 bases between. The CDR3 spans 12 residues. This chain's CDR3 is CASKSGANVLTF. CDR3 coding DNA: TGTGCCAGTAAATCTGGGGCCAACGTCCTGACTTTC. The full variable domain, completed using reference TRBV19 and TRBJ2-6, is DGGITQSPKYLFRKEGQNVTLSCEQNLNHDAMYWYRQDPGQGLRLIYYSQIVNDFQKGDIAEGYSVSREKKESFPLTVTSAQKNPTAFYLCASKSGANVLTFGAGSRLTVL.

The chain combines TRBV27 with TRBJ1-1; D uncertain. CDR3 length: 12 amino acids. Trimming took off 2 bases at V and 7 bases at J, with 8 bases between the two ends. CDR1 and CDR2 from the germline V gene are MNHEY and SMNVEV (reference sequence). The CDR3 bases are TGTGCCAGCAGTTTACCGGGCGGTGAAGCTTTCTTT. It encodes CASSLPGGEAFF.

V and J are TRBV9 and TRBJ2-1; possible D gene TRBD1, 5 bases. Between the trimmed V and J ends, which lost 3 bases and 5 bases, there was a span of 12 bases. Germline V gives CDR1 SGDLS, CDR2 YYNGEE. The CDR3 has 14 residues. The CDR3: CASSAQGGHNEQFF. The CDR3, as DNA: TGTGCCAGCAGCGCCCAGGGTGGCCACAATGAGCAGTTCTTC. The full variable domain, completed using reference TRBV9 and TRBJ2-1, is DSGVTQTPKHLITATGQRVTLRCSPRSGDLSVYWYQQSLDQGLQFLIQYYNGEERAKGNILERFSAQQFPDLHSELNLSSLELGDSALYFCASSAQGGHNEQFFGPGTRLTVL.

This clone was detected only once. The rearrangement links TRBV9 to TRBJ2-2; 7 bases are a match to TRBD2. The CDR3 runs 15 residues. The V segment lost 3 bases and the J segment 3 bases; nucleotides outside the gene matches: 5. In germline, CDR1 is SGDLS, CDR2 YYNGEE. The DNA of the CDR3 is TGTGCCAGCAGCGGGCAGCGGGATGACACCGGGGAGCTGTTTTTT. This codes for CASSGQRDDTGELFF.